This TCR beta chain is from a study of blood T cell repertoires in COVID-19. Measured with immunoSEQ multiplex PCR; TCRdb has only the in-frame clones, and not every one. Among 300,000 to 400,000 clones, roughly 85% were seen once, and the ten largest hold just over 7%. The CDR3 contains 17 residues. The germline V and J ends were trimmed by 4 bases and 3 bases, with 20 bases remaining between them. The germline V gene has CDR1 LGHDT and CDR2 YNNKEL (reference sequence). The specimen sequenced was peripheral blood. The source of this sequence is a human donor in a cohort sampled during active COVID-19. J is TRBJ2-3 and V is TRBV3-1 (or the pseudogene TRBV3-2), with a possible D match to TRBD1 (6 bases). The CDR3 loop is CASSPTSLDSGTDTQYF. The DNA for the CDR3 is TGTGCCAGCAGCCCTACAAGCTTGGACAGTGGTACAGATACGCAGTATTTT.